This T cell receptor (beta chain) was documented in a study of neurological immune-mediated disorders. 5'RACE generated cDNA with 10-nucleotide random UMIs. TCRdb fed the 5' RACE reads into MiXCR, producing one record per CDR3 protein. The sample holds about 120,000 distinct CDR3 sequences, more than 2.5% seen once. General study points: In HTLV-1-associated myelopathy, TCR clonal expansion was greatest, whereas multiple sclerosis had the least, falling below healthy controls.

The CDR3 runs 18 residues. V lost 1 base to trimming and J lost 5 bases, with 21 bases between them. This clonotype was counted many times. Its antigen is not known. V and J are TRBV12-3 or TRBV12-4 and TRBJ1-3, with a possible D match to TRBD1 (5 bases). The specimen sequenced was PBMCs. The sequence was collected from a woman between 25 and 40 years old with multiple sclerosis. The CDR3 bases are TGTGCCAGCAGTTTAGGACCGACGGCGGGGGTTGGGAGAAACACCATATATTTT. Translating gives CASSLGPTAGVGRNTIYF.